These T cell receptor beta chains were read from a single sample in a study of blood T cell repertoires in COVID-19. TCRdb's table, derived via immunoSEQ multiplex PCR, lists solely in-frame clones and lacks some. The table records over 200,000 clones, approximately 90% of them present only once. Sequences were obtained from PBMCs or T cells enriched from blood (not recorded which). The source is a man in his late teens or twenties who had recovered from COVID-19. Both conserved end residues are trimmed from each CDR3. A D gene is named only where the DNA matches it firmly.

V	J	D	length	CDR3
TRBV5-4	TRBJ1-6	NA	13	ASSFGGLYNSPLH
TRBV5-1	TRBJ2-2	TRBD2	15	ASSWEGTSGSTGELF
TRBV19	TRBJ2-7	NA	12	ASSPQGITYEQY
TRBV6-6	TRBJ1-1	NA	12	ASSPEGGPSEAF
TRBV4-1	TRBJ1-6	NA	14	ASSQDRAAYNSPLH
TRBV18	TRBJ2-1	TRBD2	14	ASSPPGSSGVREQF
TRBV5-6	TRBJ1-5	NA	13	ASSLWSGVVQPQH
TRBV9	TRBJ1-3	NA	13	ASSVDRDNGNTIY
TRBV28	TRBJ1-1	NA	15	ASSFWGDRGRNTEAF
TRBV27	TRBJ2-7	NA	13	ASSLSRNRLNEQY